Detailed here is one T cell receptor (beta chain). The sample belongs to a study of blood T cells in healthy people across ages. The CDR3 runs to 17 residues. Germline V gives CDR1 DFQATT, CDR2 SNEGSKA (reference sequence). The V gene lost 1 base and the J gene lost 1 base, with 19 bases spanning the gap. Next came a second PCR, run for about 7 to 12 cycles, which used a sample-barcoded 5' primer along with a J-beta primer mix. TCRdb reprocessed the 5' RACE reads via MiXCR and lists one record per CDR3 protein. The sample lists over a million distinct CDR3 sequences, 45% occurring once. The gene calls are TRBV20-1 and TRBJ1-1; no clear D. Sequenced: blood. The sequence derives from a woman aged 55-70 years in good health. The CDR3 loop reads CSARALRSDNSNTEAFF. The CDR3 nucleotides read TGCAGTGCTAGAGCCCTCCGCAGCGACAATTCGAACACTGAAGCTTTCTTT.